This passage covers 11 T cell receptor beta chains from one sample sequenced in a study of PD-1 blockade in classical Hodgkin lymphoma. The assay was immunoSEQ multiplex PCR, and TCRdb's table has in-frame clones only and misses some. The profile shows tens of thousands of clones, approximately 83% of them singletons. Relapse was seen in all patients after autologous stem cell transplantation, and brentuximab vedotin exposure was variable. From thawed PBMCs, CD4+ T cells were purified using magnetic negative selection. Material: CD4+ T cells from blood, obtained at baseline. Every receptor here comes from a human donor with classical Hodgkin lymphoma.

This CDR3 reads CASSLGGGGRIANYGYTF. The DNA of the CDR3 is TGCGCCAGCAGCCTAGGGGGGGGAGGACGGATAGCTAACTATGGCTACACCTTC. The V and J genes are TRBV4-3 and TRBJ1-2, with D perhaps TRBD1 (6 bases). Trimming pared 4 bases from V and 0 bases from J, leaving 21 bases between. The germline gives CDR1 LGHNA, CDR2 YSLEER. The CDR3 loop spans 18 amino acids.

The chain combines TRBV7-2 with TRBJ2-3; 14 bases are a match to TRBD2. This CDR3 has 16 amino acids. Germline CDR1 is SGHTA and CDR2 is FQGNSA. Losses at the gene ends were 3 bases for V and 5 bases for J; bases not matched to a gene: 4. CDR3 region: CASSLGGTSGRDTQYF. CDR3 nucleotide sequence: TGTGCCAGCAGCTTGGGAGGGACTAGCGGGAGAGATACGCAGTATTTT.

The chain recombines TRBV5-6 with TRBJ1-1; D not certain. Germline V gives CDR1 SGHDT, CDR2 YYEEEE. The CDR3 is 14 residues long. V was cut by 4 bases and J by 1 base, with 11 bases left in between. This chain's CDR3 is CASSRGVANTEAFF. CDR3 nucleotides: TGTGCCAGCAGCAGAGGCGTTGCGAACACTGAAGCTTTCTTT.

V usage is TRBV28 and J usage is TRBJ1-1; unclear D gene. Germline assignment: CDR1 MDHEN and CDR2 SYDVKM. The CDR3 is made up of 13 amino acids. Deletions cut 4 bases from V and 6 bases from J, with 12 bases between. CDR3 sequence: CASSSPPLAEAFF. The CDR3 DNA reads TGTGCCAGCAGTTCCCCGCCTCTAGCTGAAGCTTTCTTT.

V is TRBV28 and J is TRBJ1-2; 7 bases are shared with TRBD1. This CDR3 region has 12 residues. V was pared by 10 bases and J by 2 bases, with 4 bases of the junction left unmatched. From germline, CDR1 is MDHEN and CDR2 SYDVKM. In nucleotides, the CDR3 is TGTGCCATTCACAGGGGCAACTATGGCTACACCTTC. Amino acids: CAIHRGNYGYTF.

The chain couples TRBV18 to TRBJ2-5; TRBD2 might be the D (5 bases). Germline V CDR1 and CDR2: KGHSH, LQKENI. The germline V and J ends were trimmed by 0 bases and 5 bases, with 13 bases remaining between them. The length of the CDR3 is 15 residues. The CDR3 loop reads CASSPPFPGVETQYF. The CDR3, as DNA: TGTGCCAGCTCACCACCGTTCCCCGGGGTCGAGACCCAGTACTTC.

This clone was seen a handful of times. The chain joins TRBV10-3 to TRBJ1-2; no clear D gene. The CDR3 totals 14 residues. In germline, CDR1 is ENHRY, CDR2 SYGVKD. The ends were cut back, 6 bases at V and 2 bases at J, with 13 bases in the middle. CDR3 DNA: TGTGCCATCAGGACGGAGGAAGCGAACTATGGCTACACCTTC. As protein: CAIRTEEANYGYTF.

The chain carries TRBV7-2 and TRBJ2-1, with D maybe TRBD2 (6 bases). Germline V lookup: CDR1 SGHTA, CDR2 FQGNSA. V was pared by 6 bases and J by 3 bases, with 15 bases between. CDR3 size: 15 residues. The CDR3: CASSRNGGSYNEQFF. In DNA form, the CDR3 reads TGTGCCAGCAGTCGAAACGGAGGGAGCTACAATGAGCAGTTCTTC.

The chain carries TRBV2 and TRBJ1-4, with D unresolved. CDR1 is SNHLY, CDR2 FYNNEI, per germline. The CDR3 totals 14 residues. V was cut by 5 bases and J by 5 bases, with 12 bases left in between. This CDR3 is CASSPRHGNEKLFF. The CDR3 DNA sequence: TGTGCCAGCAGTCCTCGACATGGGAATGAAAAACTGTTTTTT.

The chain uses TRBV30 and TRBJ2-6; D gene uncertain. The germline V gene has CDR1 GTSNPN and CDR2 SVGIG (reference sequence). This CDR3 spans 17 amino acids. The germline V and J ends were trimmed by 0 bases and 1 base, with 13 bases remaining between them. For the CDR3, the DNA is TGTGCCTGGAGTGTAAGCAGAGTTCGATCTGGGGCCAACGTCCTGACTTTC. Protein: CAWSVSRVRSGANVLTF.

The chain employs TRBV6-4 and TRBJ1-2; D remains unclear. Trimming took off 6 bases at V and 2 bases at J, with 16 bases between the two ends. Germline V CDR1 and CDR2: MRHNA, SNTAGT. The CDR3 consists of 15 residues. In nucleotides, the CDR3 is TGTGCCAGCAGAATCTACATGACCCGAAACTATGGCTACACCTTC. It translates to CASRIYMTRNYGYTF.